This record concerns one T cell receptor beta chain sequence. Its specificity is unknown. TCRdb passed the 5' RACE reads through MiXCR, listing each CDR3 protein once. In the table there are 470,000 or so distinct CDR3 sequences, roughly 24% of which are singletons. This CDR3 contains 13 residues. The ends were cut back, 5 bases at V and 4 bases at J, with 9 bases in the middle. This sample stems from a study of identical twins. General study findings and limits: With abundant cord blood beta clonotypes, insertions were fewer; memory repertoires showed no such pattern.

This sample also appeared in a second study, on T cells expressing NK-cell markers. Turning to that study: Beta-chain profiling covered CD3+CD56+NKG2C+, CD3+CD56+NKG2C- and CD3+CD56-NKG2C+ sorted subsets. Among the experiments, several used an anti-gamma-delta TCR antibody to restrict sorting to alpha-beta TCR T cells. In four donors, dominant clonotypes made up 28.3-60.1% of CD3+CD56-NKG2C+ cells.

The sample comprised CD4+ T cells sorted from blood. The source is a young woman in good health. The V call is TRBV12-3 or TRBV12-4, the J call TRBJ2-1; D is ambiguous. The CDR3, as DNA: TGTGCCAGCAGTCCTGTAGCTTACAATGAGCAGTTCTTC. Protein product: CASSPVAYNEQFF.